The rows below give T cell receptor beta chains drawn from one sample of a study of T cells in Graves' hyperthyroidism and ophthalmopathy. In TCRdb, the multiplex PCR reads were re-called with MiXCR into one record per CDR3 protein. The sample lists a few hundred thousand distinct CDR3 sequences; 12% to 15% were seen once. Source material: blood. Source of these receptors: a woman under 30 with Graves' hyperthyroidism. Each CDR3 is given with its conserved first and last residue. The order of the fields is D gene, J gene, V gene, clone size, CDR3 protein, CDR3 DNA. A D gene is named only where the DNA matches it firmly. Size is omitted from some rows. Given values are once, few, many or a class for expanded clones.

>TRBD1|TRBJ1-2|TRBV30|many
CAWSVPGTGWYGYTF
TGTGCCTGGAGTGTCCCCGGGACAGGGTGGTATGGCTACACCTTC
>TRBD1|TRBJ2-1|TRBV3-1|many
CASSQDWTGRNEQFF
TGTGCCAGCAGCCAAGACTGGACAGGGCGCAATGAGCAGTTCTTC
>.|TRBJ2-1|TRBV2|many
CASSPGWTADNEQFF
TGTGCCAGCAGCCCGGGTTGGACGGCGGACAATGAGCAGTTCTTC
>TRBD1|TRBJ2-1|TRBV5-1|many
CASSLARQGVGNEQFF
TGCGCCAGCAGCTTGGCTCGGCAGGGGGTTGGGAATGAGCAGTTCTTC
>TRBD1|TRBJ2-2|TRBV29-1|many
CSARPPGQTNTGELFF
TGCAGCGCCCGACCCCCGGGACAGACGAACACCGGGGAGCTGTTTTTT
>.|TRBJ2-5|TRBV12-5|.
CASGLVRQVGEYF
TGTGCTAGTGGTTTGGTGCGGCAGGTGGGGGAGTACTTC
>TRBD2|TRBJ2-7|TRBV6-1|few
CASSEDRLAGVAEQYF
TGTGCCAGCAGTGAAGATCGACTAGCGGGAGTGGCCGAGCAGTACTTC
>.|TRBJ2-5|TRBV24-1|many
CATSERRAPVAQYF
TGTGCCACCAGTGAAAGGAGGGCCCCTGTGGCCCAGTACTTC
>.|TRBJ2-7|TRBV3-1|.
CASSPGVEGYEQYF
TGTGCCAGCAGCCCGGGGGTTGAGGGCTACGAGCAGTACTTC
>.|TRBJ1-1|TRBV25-1|few
CASSEFGGNTEAFF
TGTGCCAGCAGTGAATTTGGGGGGAACACTGAAGCTTTCTTT
>TRBD2|TRBJ2-6|TRBV6-2/TRBV6-3|.
CASSKRRGTSGRTGANVLTF
TGTGCCAGCAGCAAAAGGCGAGGGACTAGCGGGAGGACTGGGGCCAACGTCCTGACTTTC
>.|TRBJ2-6|TRBV28|many
CASSRLRDLLYGANVLTF
TGTGCCAGCAGTCGACTCCGGGATCTACTCTATGGGGCCAACGTCCTGACTTTC
>.|TRBJ2-1|TRBV5-1|few
CASSLQGGSSYDEQFF
TGCGCCAGCAGCTTGCAAGGAGGCAGCTCCTACGATGAGCAGTTCTTC
>.|TRBJ1-1|TRBV19|.
CASSIPWGNTEAFF
TGTGCCAGTAGTATTCCGTGGGGGAACACTGAAGCTTTCTTT
>TRBD1|TRBJ2-3|TRBV28|many
CASADTGVTDTQYF
TGTGCCAGCGCCGATACAGGGGTGACAGATACGCAGTATTTT
>.|TRBJ1-4|TRBV30|many
CAWRNGGGEKLFF
TGTGCCTGGAGGAATGGAGGTGGGGAAAAACTGTTTTTT
>TRBD1|TRBJ2-7|TRBV12-3/TRBV12-4|.
CASSAATGGAHEQYF
TGTGCCAGCAGCGCCGCGACAGGGGGAGCCCACGAGCAGTACTTC
>TRBD1|TRBJ2-7|TRBV10-1|few
CAGSETRQGYEQYF
TGCGCCGGCAGTGAGACTCGACAGGGCTACGAGCAGTACTTC
>.|TRBJ1-5|TRBV28|many
CASSPLSSNQPQHF
TGTGCCAGCAGTCCCCTGTCAAGCAATCAGCCCCAGCATTTT
>TRBD1|TRBJ1-4|TRBV7-9|.
CASSPDRGLSEKLFF
TGTGCCAGCAGTCCCGACAGGGGGCTCAGTGAAAAACTGTTTTTT
>.|TRBJ1-1|TRBV29-1|few
CSVESLLNTEAFF
TGCAGCGTTGAAAGTCTGCTTAATACTGAAGCTTTCTTT
>.|TRBJ2-6|TRBV19|.
CASSLYAGTGANVLTF
TGTGCCAGTAGCCTATACGCAGGGACCGGGGCCAACGTCCTGACTTTC
>.|TRBJ1-2|TRBV12-3/TRBV12-4|many
CASAELSYGYTF
TGTGCCAGCGCAGAACTGAGCTATGGCTACACCTTC
>.|TRBJ1-1|TRBV20-1|.
CSAIRALNTEAFF
TGCAGTGCTATCCGGGCCCTGAACACTGAAGCTTTCTTT
>.|TRBJ2-7|TRBV6-1|many
CASSEQLQVSYEQYF
TGTGCCAGCAGTGAACAACTACAGGTCTCCTACGAGCAGTACTTC
>.|TRBJ1-2|TRBV30|many
CALGQGLSYGYTF
TGTGCCTTGGGGCAGGGCCTATCCTATGGCTACACCTTC
>TRBD2|TRBJ2-1|TRBV28|many
CASSLGTSGYSNEQFF
TGTGCCAGCAGTTTAGGGACTAGCGGATACTCCAATGAGCAGTTCTTC
>TRBD2|TRBJ2-7|TRBV28|.
CASAGTSGRAHEQYF
TGTGCCAGCGCCGGGACTAGCGGGAGGGCCCACGAGCAGTACTTC
>.|TRBJ1-1|TRBV20-1|many
CSARDIMSVRNTEAFF
TGCAGTGCTAGAGATATAATGTCAGTCAGGAACACTGAAGCTTTCTTT
>.|TRBJ2-5|TRBV13|few
CASSSSPEGLFETQYF
TGTGCCAGCAGCTCCTCCCCGGAAGGACTTTTCGAGACCCAGTACTTC
>.|TRBJ2-5|TRBV5-8|many
CASSLTGSRETQYF
TGTGCCAGCAGCTTGACGGGAAGTAGAGAGACCCAGTACTTC
>.|TRBJ2-4|TRBV18|.
CASGTGQGNIQYF
TGTGCCAGCGGAACCGGGCAAGGGAACATTCAGTACTTC